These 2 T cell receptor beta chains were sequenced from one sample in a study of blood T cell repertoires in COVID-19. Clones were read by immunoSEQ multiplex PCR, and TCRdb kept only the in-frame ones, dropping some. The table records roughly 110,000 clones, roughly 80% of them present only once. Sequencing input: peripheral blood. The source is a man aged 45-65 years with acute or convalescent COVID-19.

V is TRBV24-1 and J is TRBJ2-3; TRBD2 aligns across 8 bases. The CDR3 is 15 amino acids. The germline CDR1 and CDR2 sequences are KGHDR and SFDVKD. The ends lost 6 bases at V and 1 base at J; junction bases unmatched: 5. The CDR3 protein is CATSSPAGGTDTQYF. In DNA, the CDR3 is TGTGCCACCAGTTCACCAGCGGGGGGCACAGATACGCAGTATTTT.

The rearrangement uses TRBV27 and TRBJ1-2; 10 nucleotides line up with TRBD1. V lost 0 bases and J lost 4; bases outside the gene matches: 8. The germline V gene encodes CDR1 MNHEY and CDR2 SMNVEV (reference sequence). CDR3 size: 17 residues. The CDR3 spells CASSLSGTGALPYGYTF. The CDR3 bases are TGTGCCAGCAGTTTATCCGGGACAGGGGCCCTCCCCTATGGCTACACCTTC.